This T cell receptor beta chain was found in a study of T cell responses to AZD1222 COVID-19 vaccine. To note about this clone: What it binds is not known.

Profiled with immunoSEQ multiplex PCR; TCRdb holds only in-frame clones, not every one. The table has 100,000 to 120,000 clones, 81% seen once. Findings of the study overall: Repertoires were obtained solely post-peak T cell response. Baseline serology detected seropositivity in only six AZD1222 recipients. Receipt of two AZD1222 doses was followed by a rise in Spike-specific TCR breadth and depth.

The receptor's source is an adult in good health. The material sequenced was peripheral blood, taken on day 0 of AZD1222 vaccination.

This chain's CDR3 is CSCRDGNSPLHF. In nucleotides, the CDR3 is TGCAGCTGCCGGGACGGCAATTCACCCCTCCACTTT. This chain joins TRBV29-1 and TRBJ1-6; TRBD1 is a possible D gene (5 bases). The CDR3 contains 12 residues. Germline CDR1 is SQVTM and CDR2 is ANQGSEA. V lost 8 bases, J lost 7 bases, and 12 bases lay in between.